These 24 T cell receptor beta chains were all obtained from the same sample, sequenced in a study of coeliac disease. Some clones are missing from TCRdb's copy, which holds only in-frame ones; the method was immunoSEQ multiplex PCR. The sample has around 6,500 clones, 65% to 80% seen once. Notes on the study in general: Control samples showed higher TRB and TRG clonality than intraepithelial and lamina propria samples in active celiac disease.

These TCRs are of unknown antigen specificity. Sequenced sample: lamina propria lymphocytes from the gut. The receptors stem from a young woman with active celiac disease.

The rearrangement uses TRBV5-4 and TRBJ2-7; 13 positions agree with TRBD2. The V gene's germline CDR1 is SGHNT and CDR2 YYREEE (reference sequence). V lost 0 bases, J lost 5 bases, and 2 bases stayed unmatched. The length of the CDR3 is 15 residues. CDR3 loop: CASSLAGLAGDEQYF. CDR3 DNA sequence: TGTGCCAGCAGCTTGGCAGGACTAGCGGGAGACGAGCAGTACTTC.

V and J are TRBV5-1 and TRBJ2-7, with 9 positions matching TRBD2. In germline, CDR1 is SGHRS, CDR2 YFSETQ. V was clipped by 4 bases and J by 5 bases; unmatched bases: 22. This CDR3 contains 19 residues. The CDR3 DNA sequence: TGCGCCAGCAGCCGGGATTGGGGGGCTAGCGGGACCCTTCGGAACGAGCAGTACTTC. Translating gives CASSRDWGASGTLRNEQYF.

This chain connects TRBV5-4 to TRBJ2-7; TRBD1 aligns across 9 bases. V gave up 4 bases and J gave up 2 bases; unmatched junction bases: 7. The CDR3 covers 15 residues. Looked up from germline, CDR1 is SGHNT and CDR2 is YYREEE (reference sequence). This CDR3 reads CASSPGQGTTYEQYF. CDR3 DNA: TGTGCCAGCAGCCCCGGACAGGGGACGACCTACGAGCAGTACTTC.

The J gene is TRBJ2-1, the V gene TRBV11-3; D possibly corresponds to TRBD2 (6 bases). Trimming took off 2 bases at V and 0 bases at J, with 8 bases between the two ends. The germline V gene has CDR1 SGHNT and CDR2 YENEEA. The CDR3 spans 15 residues. The CDR3 region has the DNA TGTGCCAGCAGCTTACAGACTAGCTCCTACAATGAGCAGTTCTTC. This encodes CASSLQTSSYNEQFF.

The chain is built from TRBV19 and TRBJ2-2; 9 bases are shared with TRBD1. CDR1 and CDR2 (germline): LNHDA, SQIVND (reference sequence). CDR3 size: 15 residues. V lost 3 bases to trimming and J lost 7 bases; unmatched junction nucleotides: 6. CDR3 residues: CASSMTGGWSGELFF. CDR3 coding DNA: TGTGCCAGTAGTATGACAGGGGGTTGGAGCGGGGAGCTGTTTTTT.

DNA of the CDR3: TGTGCCAGAAGCTCCGGGACAACAAATCAGCCCCAGCATTTT. Its translation is CARSSGTTNQPQHF. The chain joins TRBV5-3 to TRBJ1-5; D perhaps matches TRBD1 (6 bases). TRBV5-3 is an ORF, with its function uncertain. V lost 3 bases and J lost 4, with 11 bases in between. This CDR3 has 14 amino acids.

J is TRBJ2-1 and V is TRBV7-2; 9 nucleotides match TRBD2. Germline V gene sequence: CDR1 SGHTA, CDR2 FQGNSA. The CDR3 is 16 residues long. Trimming at V came to 5 bases and at J to 4 bases, leaving 9 bases not matched to a gene. The CDR3 bases are TGTGCCAGCAGCCAACGCTCTAGCGGGGTTTACAATGAGCAGTTCTTC. This encodes CASSQRSSGVYNEQFF.

The chain recombines TRBV5-1 with TRBJ2-7; TRBD2 aligns across 8 bases. This CDR3 comprises 14 residues. The ends lost 0 bases at V and 2 bases at J; junction bases unmatched: 1. Looked up from germline, CDR1 is SGHRS and CDR2 is YFSETQ. The CDR3: CASSLAGGAYEQYF. CDR3 sequence (DNA): TGCGCCAGCAGCTTGGCGGGGGGGGCCTACGAGCAGTACTTC.

This clone was counted a few times. The chain employs TRBV4-2 and TRBJ2-2; D perhaps matches TRBD2 (6 bases). The CDR3 sequence is 15 residues long. The germline V gene encodes CDR1 LGHNA and CDR2 YNFKEQ. Trimming pared 8 bases from V and 0 bases from J, leaving 13 bases between. The CDR3 region is CASGGSGANTGELFF. The CDR3 bases are TGTGCCAGCGGGGGGAGCGGAGCGAACACCGGGGAGCTGTTTTTT.

J is TRBJ2-1 and V is TRBV7-6; D gene ambiguous. V was shortened by 1 base and J by 1 base, with 11 bases between the two germline ends. The CDR3 runs to 16 residues. CDR1 is SGHVS, CDR2 FNYEAQ, per germline. CDR3 coding DNA: TGTGCCAGCAGCTTAGTCTATGGCGGATCCTACAATGAGCAGTTCTTC. Translation: CASSLVYGGSYNEQFF.

This chain joins TRBV6-5 and TRBJ2-3; TRBD1 is a possible D gene (6 bases). The CDR3 sequence is 14 residues long. Per germline, CDR1 MNHEY and CDR2 SVGAGI. Trimming took off 10 bases at V and 3 bases at J, with 17 bases between the two ends. The CDR3 spells CATGWTAGTDTQYF. CDR3 DNA: TGTGCCACCGGATGGACAGCTGGGACAGATACGCAGTATTTT.

This clone has more than one count but fewer than ten. The V and J genes are TRBV6-6 and TRBJ2-6, with a weak D call TRBD2 (6 bases). Germline V gives CDR1 MNHNY, CDR2 SVGAGI (reference sequence). This CDR3 is built from 15 residues. Trimming shortened V by 8 bases and J by 0 bases, and 11 bases separated the two germline ends. The CDR3 reads CASCLGSSGANVLTF. CDR3 in DNA: TGTGCCAGCTGTCTCGGGAGCTCTGGGGCCAACGTCCTGACTTTC.

V and J are TRBV7-3 and TRBJ2-7, with 7 bases identical to TRBD2. CDR3 size: 15 residues. Trimming cost V 1 base and J 2 bases; bases outside gene matches: 5. CDR1 and CDR2 from the germline V gene are SGHTA and FQGTGA. The DNA of the CDR3 is TGTGCCAGCAGCTTAAGTGCTAGCGGAACCTACGAGCAGTACTTC. This sequence encodes CASSLSASGTYEQYF.

The chain combines TRBV15 with TRBJ2-5; TRBD1 matches at 9 bases. The J segment lost 5 bases and the V segment lost 3 bases, leaving 4 bases of the junction unmatched. This CDR3 comprises 14 residues. CDR1 LNHNV and CDR2 YYDKDF come from the germline V gene (reference sequence). CDR3 coding DNA: TGTGCCACCAGCAGGGGACAGGGCATTGAGACCCAGTACTTC. It encodes CATSRGQGIETQYF.

This chain joins TRBV27 and TRBJ2-7; 9 bases agree with TRBD2. CDR1 MNHEY and CDR2 SMNVEV come from the germline V gene (reference sequence). The V and J ends lost 8 bases and 11 bases, in that order; junction bases with no gene match: 13. This CDR3 region has 13 residues. The CDR3, as DNA: TGTGCCAGCGCCGTGGCGGGAGGGCCTCTGGAGTACTTC. It encodes CASAVAGGPLEYF.

This chain links TRBV7-9 with TRBJ2-5, with a possible D match to TRBD1 (5 bases). The CDR3 spans 13 residues. CDR1 is SEHNR and CDR2 is FQNEAQ in the germline V gene (reference sequence). Trimming stripped 7 bases from V and 1 base from J, with 10 bases between. The CDR3 nucleotides are TGTGCCAGCACCCTGGACACCCAAGAGACCCAGTACTTC. Protein sequence: CASTLDTQETQYF. Supplemented by reference TRBV7-9 and TRBJ2-5, the full variable domain reads DTGVSQNPRHKITKRGQNVTFRCDPISEHNRLYWYRQTLGQGPEFLTYFQNEAQLEKSRLLSDRFSAERPKGSFSTLEIQRTEQGDSAMYLCASTLDTQETQYFGPGTRLLVL.

The V gene is TRBV12-5, the J gene TRBJ1-1; no reliable D call. Trimming stripped 0 bases from V and 6 bases from J, with 11 bases between. Germline V CDR1 and CDR2: LGHNT, FRNRAP. The CDR3 consists of 14 residues. Here the CDR3 reads CASGLVLLFAEAFF. The DNA for the CDR3 is TGTGCTAGTGGTTTGGTCCTTCTATTCGCTGAAGCTTTCTTT.

The V call is TRBV11-2, the J call TRBJ2-5; D perhaps matches TRBD2 (5 bases). The CDR3 runs to 18 residues. Trimming pared 1 base from V and 0 bases from J, leaving 18 bases between. CDR1 is SGHAT and CDR2 is FQNNGV in the germline V gene. This CDR3 is CASSLVPEPSTNQETQYF. CDR3 in DNA: TGTGCCAGCAGCTTAGTACCGGAACCGTCGACTAACCAAGAGACCCAGTACTTC.

The V gene is TRBV7-6, the J gene TRBJ2-2, with D perhaps matching TRBD2 (5 bases). V gave up 6 bases and J gave up 7 bases, with 9 bases separating them. The CDR3 covers 12 residues. The germline V gene encodes CDR1 SGHVS and CDR2 FNYEAQ. Written as DNA, the CDR3 is TGTGCCAGCAGTTTCGGGGACGGGGAGCTGTTTTTT. This encodes CASSFGDGELFF.

This clone was seen a handful of times. The chain's CDR3 is CASSLGGDQPQHF. CDR3 nucleotide sequence: TGTGCCAGCAGCTTAGGGGGGGACCAGCCCCAGCATTTT. The V gene is TRBV11-2, the J gene TRBJ1-5; a weak D match, TRBD1 (5 bases). The germline V gene encodes CDR1 SGHAT and CDR2 FQNNGV. The V and J ends lost 1 base and 7 bases respectively, with 8 bases between them. The CDR3 spans 13 residues.

V usage is TRBV2 and J usage is TRBJ2-5; 7 bases are a match to TRBD1. The germline CDR1 and CDR2 sequences are SNHLY and FYNNEI. The CDR3 loop spans 15 amino acids. Trimming cost V 4 bases and J 2 bases; bases outside gene matches: 7. CDR3 loop: CASSGLGQYQETQYF. In nucleotides, the CDR3 is TGTGCCAGCAGTGGATTGGGACAGTATCAAGAGACCCAGTACTTC.

This clone was seen just once. The rearrangement joins TRBV5-1 to TRBJ2-7; TRBD1 aligns across 8 bases. Germline-derived CDR1 and CDR2 are SGHRS and YFSETQ. V trimming: 0 bases; J trimming: 3 bases; junction bases outside the gene matches: 8. The CDR3 sequence is 16 residues long. The CDR3 coding sequence is TGCGCCAGCAGCTTGGAGGCAGGGGGCCTCATCTACGAGCAGTACTTC. Its protein is CASSLEAGGLIYEQYF.

Judged by abundance, this clone is large (0.1 to 1%). The chain carries TRBV6-5 and TRBJ1-1; 10 nucleotides line up with TRBD1. The CDR3 runs 13 residues. With 6 bases clipped from V and 7 bases from J, the junction kept 5 bases outside the gene matches. Germline V gene data show CDR1 as MNHEY and CDR2 as SVGAGI. The chain's CDR3 is CASSWDRGGEAFF. DNA for the CDR3: TGTGCCAGCAGCTGGGACAGGGGAGGTGAAGCTTTCTTT.

The J gene is TRBJ2-1, the V gene TRBV28, with D hard to call. Germline-derived CDR1 and CDR2 are MDHEN and SYDVKM. V lost 5 bases and J 4 bases, leaving 9 bases between the germline ends. The CDR3 is 13 amino acids. The CDR3 loop is CASSPNGYNEQFF. The CDR3 bases are TGTGCCAGCAGTCCCAACGGGTACAATGAGCAGTTCTTC.